The text below deals with one TCR beta chain. The antigen remains unidentified. This sample was included in a study of T cell responses to AZD1222 COVID-19 vaccine. Study outcomes and limitations: It should be noted that donors were predominantly white British and more often female, and clonal diversity was possibly underestimated.

Trimming cost V 4 bases and J 2 bases, with 15 bases left between them. This CDR3 contains 16 residues. Germline V CDR1 and CDR2: MNHNS, SASEGT. TCRdb's copy holds only in-frame clones and misses some; the assay was immunoSEQ multiplex PCR. The sample includes some 170,000 clones, just under 95% seen only once; the top ten take 1%. This clonotype was sampled from an adult who received the MenACWY meningococcal vaccine as a control. J is TRBJ2-1 and V is TRBV6-1, with D unclear. Sequencing used peripheral blood, obtained 28 days after the second dose of the MenACWY control vaccine. In DNA form, the CDR3 reads TGTGCCAGCAGTGGACGGACCGGCGTTCCCTACAATGAGCAGTTCTTC. Protein product: CASSGRTGVPYNEQFF.